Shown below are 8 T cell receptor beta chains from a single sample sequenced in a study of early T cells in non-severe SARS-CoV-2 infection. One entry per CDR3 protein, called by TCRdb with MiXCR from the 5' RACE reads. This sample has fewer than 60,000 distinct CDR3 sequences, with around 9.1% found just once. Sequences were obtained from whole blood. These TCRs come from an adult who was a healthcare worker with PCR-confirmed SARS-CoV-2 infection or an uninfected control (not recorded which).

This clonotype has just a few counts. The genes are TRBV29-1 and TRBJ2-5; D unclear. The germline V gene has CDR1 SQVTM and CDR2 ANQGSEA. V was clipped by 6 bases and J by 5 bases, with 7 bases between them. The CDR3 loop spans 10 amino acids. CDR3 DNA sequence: TGCAGCGTCGCCGTGGAGACCCAGTACTTC. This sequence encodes CSVAVETQYF.

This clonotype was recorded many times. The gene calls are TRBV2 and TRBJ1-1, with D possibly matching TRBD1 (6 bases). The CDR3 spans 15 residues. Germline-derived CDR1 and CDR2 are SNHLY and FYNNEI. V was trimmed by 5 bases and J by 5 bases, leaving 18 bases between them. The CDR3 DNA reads TGTGCCAGCAGTCGGTACGACGGGGGCAGGACTGAAGCTTTCTTT. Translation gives CASSRYDGGRTEAFF.

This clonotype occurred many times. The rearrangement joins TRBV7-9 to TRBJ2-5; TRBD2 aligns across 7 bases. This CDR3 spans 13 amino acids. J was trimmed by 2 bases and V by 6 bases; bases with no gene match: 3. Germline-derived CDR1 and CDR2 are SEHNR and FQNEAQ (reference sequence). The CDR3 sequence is CASSPGGQETQYF. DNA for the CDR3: TGTGCCAGCAGTCCCGGGGGGCAAGAGACCCAGTACTTC.

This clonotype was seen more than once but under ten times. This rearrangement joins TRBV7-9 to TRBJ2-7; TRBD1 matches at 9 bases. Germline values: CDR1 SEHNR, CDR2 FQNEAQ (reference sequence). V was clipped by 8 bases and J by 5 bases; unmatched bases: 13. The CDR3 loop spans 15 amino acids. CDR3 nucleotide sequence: TGTGCCAGCTCACGTCCATGGACAGGGGTCGACGAGCAGTACTTC. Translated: CASSRPWTGVDEQYF.

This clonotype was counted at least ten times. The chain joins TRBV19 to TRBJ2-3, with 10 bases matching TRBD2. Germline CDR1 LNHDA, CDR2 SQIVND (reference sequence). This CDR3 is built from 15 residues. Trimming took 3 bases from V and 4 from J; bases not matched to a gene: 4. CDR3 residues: CASSMLLAGADTQYF. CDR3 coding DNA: TGTGCCAGTAGTATGCTTCTAGCGGGAGCAGATACGCAGTATTTT.

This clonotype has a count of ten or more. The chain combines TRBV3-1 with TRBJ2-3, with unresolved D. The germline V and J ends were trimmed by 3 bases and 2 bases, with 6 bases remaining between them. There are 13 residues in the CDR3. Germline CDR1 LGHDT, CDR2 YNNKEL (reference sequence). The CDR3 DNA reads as TGTGCCAGCAGCCAGGCCTTCACAGATACGCAGTATTTT. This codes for CASSQAFTDTQYF.

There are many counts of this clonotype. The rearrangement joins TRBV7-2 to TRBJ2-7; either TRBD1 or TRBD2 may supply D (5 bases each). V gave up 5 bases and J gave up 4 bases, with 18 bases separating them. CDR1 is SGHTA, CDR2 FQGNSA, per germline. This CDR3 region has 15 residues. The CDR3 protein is CASSRGGQYGYEQYF. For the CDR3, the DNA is TGTGCCAGCAGCCGGGGCGGGCAATACGGTTACGAGCAGTACTTC.

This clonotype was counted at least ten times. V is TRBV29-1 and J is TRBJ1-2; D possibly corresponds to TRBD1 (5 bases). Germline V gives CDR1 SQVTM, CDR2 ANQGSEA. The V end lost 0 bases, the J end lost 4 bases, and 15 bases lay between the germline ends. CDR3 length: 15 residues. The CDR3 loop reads CSVEDTGITSYGYTF. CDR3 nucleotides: TGCAGCGTTGAAGATACAGGAATAACCTCCTATGGCTACACCTTC.